The 2 T cell receptor beta chains listed next were all sequenced from one sample in a study of PD-L1 blockade in urothelial cancer. Repertoires were generated with immunoSEQ multiplex PCR, while TCRdb's copy carries only in-frame clones and drops some. This sample yields fewer than 100,000 clones, of which around four fifths are seen a single time; approximately 7.1% belongs to the top ten. Time point denoted: pretreatment peripheral blood. Source: PBMCs, taken around atezolizumab (anti-PD-L1) treatment. All receptors derive from a middle-aged man with urothelial cancer.

The J gene is TRBJ1-4, the V gene TRBV27; no clear D gene. This CDR3 comprises 15 residues. Trimming left V 3 bases short and J 8 bases short, with 16 bases between. In germline, CDR1 is MNHEY, CDR2 SMNVEV (reference sequence). The CDR3 spells CASSFFPGGGEKLFF. CDR3 in DNA: TGTGCCAGCAGTTTTTTCCCGGGAGGAGGAGAAAAACTGTTTTTT.

The chain employs TRBV4-3 and TRBJ2-3; D might be TRBD2 (6 bases). Trimming took 0 bases from V and 6 from J, leaving 16 bases between them. Germline lookup yields CDR1 LGHNA and CDR2 YSLEER. This CDR3 is 16 amino acids long. This CDR3 is CASSQEGEVFRDTQYF. CDR3 in DNA: TGCGCCAGCAGCCAAGAAGGGGAGGTCTTTCGGGATACGCAGTATTTT.